The clone carrying this TCR beta chain has just one count. Under the authors' procedure: Using reference gene primer amplification, nucleated cell counts were estimated. This table comes from immunoSEQ multiplex PCR, and its TCRdb copy is limited to in-frame clones, with some not included. V and J calls and clone size are given by that table; D and trimming were obtained from the DNA. The sample contains 450,000 to 600,000 clones, roughly 87% of which appear only once. From germline, CDR1 is SGHRS and CDR2 YFSETQ. The CDR3 covers 13 residues. The V and J ends lost 4 bases and 7 bases, in that order; junction bases with no gene match: 8. Each recovered donor of Cohort 3 presented with two negative PCRs, clearance, or symptom resolution. This entry comes from a study of blood T cell repertoires in COVID-19. Study in general: Both acute and convalescent COVID-19 samples were obtained from the United States, Italy and Spain. From T cells, B-cell-depleted T cells, or PBMCs came the material, which was cDNA or gDNA.

The chain uses TRBV5-1 and TRBJ2-7; 7 bases are shared with TRBD1. The specimen was PBMCs or T cells enriched from blood (not recorded which). This receptor was taken from a young woman who had recovered from COVID-19. For the CDR3, the DNA is TGCGCCAGCAGCCCCGACAGGGCCCTGGAGCAGTACTTC. It yields the protein CASSPDRALEQYF.